The entry that follows covers one T cell receptor beta chain sequence. The germline CDR1 and CDR2 sequences are SGDLS and YYNGEE. The CDR3 length is 14 residues. Trimming cost V 0 bases and J 3 bases; bases outside gene matches: 3. Libraries were prepared by immunoSEQ multiplex PCR; TCRdb keeps only in-frame clonotypes and omits some of them. The table shows 200,000 to 300,000 clones, with about nine tenths occurring only once. The data were taken from a study of blood T cell repertoires in COVID-19. What was sequenced was PBMCs or T cells enriched from blood (not recorded which). The chain links TRBV9 to TRBJ2-7; 7 bases are shared with TRBD2. This sequence was found in a woman between 25 and 40 years old with acute COVID-19. In DNA, the CDR3 is TGTGCCAGCAGCGTAGCTACGGGGGGCTACGAGCAGTACTTC. This encodes CASSVATGGYEQYF.